This T cell receptor (beta chain) was sequenced in a study of siplizumab effects on memory and regulatory T cells. Trimming stripped 5 bases from V and 4 bases from J, with 14 bases between. CDR1 and CDR2 from the germline V gene are LNHNV and YYDKDF (reference sequence). The CDR3 sequence is 15 residues long. TCRdb keeps only in-frame clones here, not all; method: immunoSEQ multiplex PCR. The table has 70,000 to 100,000 clones, approximately 97% seen once. The chain employs TRBV15 and TRBJ1-4; possibly TRBD1 for D (6 bases). This sequence originates from a human donor in good health. The sequencing sample was made of naive CD4+ T cells sorted from blood. The CDR3 coding sequence is TGTGCCACCAGCCGAAACAGGGTCGTTAATGAAAAACTGTTTTTT. It yields the protein CATSRNRVVNEKLFF.